This T cell receptor beta chain was retrieved from a study of shared clonotypes between healthy human individuals. The protocol was immunoSEQ multiplex PCR, while the TCRdb copy is restricted to in-frame clones and leaves out a portion. Among roughly 1,100,000 clones listed, about 77% were seen once. This clone was seen once. Sequences were obtained from memory CD4+ T cells sorted from blood. Subset of the sample: CD45RA-negative fraction. This receptor was obtained from a man between 18 and 35 years old in good health.

The CDR3, as DNA: TGTGCCAGCAGTAGTGGGACAAATCGGGCAGATACGCAGTATTTT. The encoded protein is CASSSGTNRADTQYF. The chain carries TRBV28 and TRBJ2-3; possibly TRBD1 for D (6 bases). V lost 5 bases, J lost 4 bases, and 16 bases lay in between. Per the germline V gene, CDR1 is MDHEN and CDR2 is SYDVKM. This CDR3 contains 15 residues.